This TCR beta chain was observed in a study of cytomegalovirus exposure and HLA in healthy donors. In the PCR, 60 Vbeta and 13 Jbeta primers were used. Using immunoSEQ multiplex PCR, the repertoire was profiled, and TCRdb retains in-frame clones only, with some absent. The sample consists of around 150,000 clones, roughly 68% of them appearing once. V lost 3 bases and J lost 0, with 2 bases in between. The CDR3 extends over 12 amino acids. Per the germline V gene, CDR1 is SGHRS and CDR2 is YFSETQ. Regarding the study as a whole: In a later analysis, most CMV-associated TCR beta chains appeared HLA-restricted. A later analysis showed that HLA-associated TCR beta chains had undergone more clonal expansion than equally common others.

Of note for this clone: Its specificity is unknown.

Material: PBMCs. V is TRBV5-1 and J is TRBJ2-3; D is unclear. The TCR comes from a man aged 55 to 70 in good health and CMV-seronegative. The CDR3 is CASSSSTDTQYF. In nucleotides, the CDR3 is TGCGCCAGCAGCTCTAGCACAGATACGCAGTATTTT. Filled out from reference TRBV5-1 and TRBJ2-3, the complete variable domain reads KAGVTQTPRYLIKTRGQQVTLSCSPISGHRSVSWYQQTPGQGLQFLFEYFSETQRNKGNFPGRFSGRQFSNSRSEMNVSTLELGDSALYLCASSSSTDTQYFGPGTRLTVL.